Below, 13 T cell receptor beta chains from the same sample are listed, as sequenced in a study of identifying expanded T cells in peripheral blood. Assay used: immunoSEQ multiplex PCR; TCRdb lists only in-frame clones, some missing. The sample yields approximately 110,000 clones, roughly nine tenths seen once. The sequenced material came from blood. The source is a person aged 18 to 75 in good health.

This chain joins TRBV2 and TRBJ2-3, with 8 nucleotides matching TRBD2. V dropped 4 bases and J dropped 8; count of bases not matched to a gene: 8. Per the germline V gene, CDR1 is SNHLY and CDR2 is FYNNEI. The CDR3 sequence is 14 residues long. For the CDR3, the DNA is TGTGCCAGCAGTGGGCTAGCGGGCTCTGGTACGCAGTATTTT. It is translated as CASSGLAGSGTQYF.

The chain links TRBV7-9 to TRBJ2-1; 11 bases are a match to TRBD2. V lost 5 bases and J lost 4; bases outside the gene matches: 4. Germline CDR1 and CDR2: SEHNR and FQNEAQ (reference sequence). The CDR3 is made up of 15 amino acids. The CDR3 DNA reads as TGTGCCAGCAGCGCGATAGCGGGAGGGTACAATGAGCAGTTCTTC. Its translation: CASSAIAGGYNEQFF.

The chain employs TRBV29-1 and TRBJ2-1, with D perhaps matching TRBD1 (6 bases). Germline-derived CDR1 and CDR2 are SQVTM and ANQGSEA. V was pared by 6 bases and J by 2 bases, with 11 bases between. The CDR3 spans 13 residues. The chain's CDR3 is CSVTGQTYNEQFF. The CDR3 nucleotides are TGCAGCGTGACTGGACAGACCTACAATGAGCAGTTCTTC.

The CDR3 sequence is CASSLDHQTYEQYF. Written as DNA, the CDR3 is TGTGCCAGCAGCTTAGATCACCAGACCTACGAGCAGTACTTC. The rearrangement links TRBV11-2 to TRBJ2-7; D is unresolved. CDR3 length: 14 residues. The V gene's germline CDR1 is SGHAT and CDR2 FQNNGV. Deletions cut 0 bases from V and 2 bases from J, with 8 bases between.

The J gene is TRBJ1-4, the V gene TRBV25-1, with 7 bases matching TRBD1. CDR3 size: 15 residues. Unmatched junction bases numbered 6, after V lost 1 base and J lost 7 bases. Looked up from germline, CDR1 is MGHDK and CDR2 is SYGVNS. This chain's CDR3 is CASSELEGASEKLFF. DNA of the CDR3: TGTGCCAGCAGTGAATTGGAGGGGGCGTCTGAAAAACTGTTTTTT.

There are a few counts of this clone. V usage is TRBV18 and J usage is TRBJ2-7; possibly TRBD1 for D (6 bases). V was shortened by 3 bases and J by 2 bases, with 17 bases between the two germline ends. The CDR3 totals 16 residues. Germline CDR1 is KGHSH and CDR2 is LQKENI. CDR3 in DNA: TGTGCCAGCTCACCGCCGTTCACACAGGGTACCTACGAGCAGTACTTC. It is translated as CASSPPFTQGTYEQYF. Using reference TRBV18 and TRBJ2-7 for the parts outside the CDR3, the full variable domain is NAGVMQNPRHLVRRRGQEARLRCSPMKGHSHVYWYRQLPEEGLKFMVYLQKENIIDESGMPKERFSAEFPKEGPSILRIQQVVRGDSAAYFCASSPPFTQGTYEQYFGPGTRLTVT.

This chain joins TRBV29-1 and TRBJ2-1; D unresolved. Between the trimmed V and J ends, which lost 7 bases and 0 bases, there was a span of 10 bases. CDR1 is SQVTM, CDR2 ANQGSEA, per germline. CDR3 length: 13 residues. The chain's CDR3 is CSGHSNSYNEQFF. Written as DNA, the CDR3 is TGCAGCGGTCACTCGAACTCCTACAATGAGCAGTTCTTC.

The chain carries TRBV18 and TRBJ2-7; no definite D call. This CDR3 contains 11 residues. Germline V gene data show CDR1 as KGHSH and CDR2 as LQKENI. Trimming stripped 4 bases from V and 3 bases from J, with 4 bases between. The CDR3 DNA reads TGTGCCAGCTCACAGGGCTACGAGCAGTACTTC. Residues: CASSQGYEQYF. The complete variable domain, with remaining parts taken from reference TRBV18 and TRBJ2-7, reads NAGVMQNPRHLVRRRGQEARLRCSPMKGHSHVYWYRQLPEEGLKFMVYLQKENIIDESGMPKERFSAEFPKEGPSILRIQQVVRGDSAAYFCASSQGYEQYFGPGTRLTVT.

This rearrangement joins TRBV7-2 to TRBJ2-3; no definite D call. The length of the CDR3 is 14 residues. Germline CDR1 and CDR2: SGHTA and FQGNSA. V lost 2 bases, J lost 0 bases, and 6 bases lay in between. The CDR3 spells CASSLLSSTDTQYF. CDR3 nucleotide sequence: TGTGCCAGCAGCTTATTGTCAAGCACAGATACGCAGTATTTT. Combining the CDR3 with reference TRBV7-2 and TRBJ2-3 gives the whole variable domain GAGVSQSPSNKVTEKGKDVELRCDPISGHTALYWYRQSLGQGLEFLIYFQGNSAPDKSGLPSDRFSAERTGGSVSTLTIQRTQQEDSAVYLCASSLLSSTDTQYFGPGTRLTVL.

On this clone itself: One junction end disagrees with the germline gene, perhaps due to a read error. The chain carries TRBV5-1 and TRBJ1-2, with 7 positions matching TRBD1. This CDR3 is 13 amino acids long. CDR1 is SGHRS, CDR2 YFSETQ, per germline. The CDR3 sequence is CASRFGTDYGYTF. The CDR3 DNA sequence: TGCGCCAGCCGCTTTGGGACAGACTATGGCTACACCTTC. Looking up the rest from reference TRBV5-1 and TRBJ1-2 gives the full variable domain: KAGVTQTPRYLIKTRGQQVTLSCSPISGHRSVSWYQQTPGQGLQFLFEYFSETQRNKGNFPGRFSGRQFSNSRSEMNVSTLELGDSALYLCASRFGTDYGYTFGSGTRLTVV.

J is TRBJ1-1 and V is TRBV7-9; 9 positions match TRBD1. Trimming removed 2 bases from V and 2 bases from J; junction bases left unmatched: 6. CDR1 and CDR2 (germline): SEHNR, FQNEAQ (reference sequence). The CDR3 covers 16 residues. CDR3 coding DNA: TGTGCCAGCAGCTTACCGGGACAGGGCCTCAACACTGAAGCTTTCTTT. Translated: CASSLPGQGLNTEAFF. Looking up the rest from reference TRBV7-9 and TRBJ1-1 gives the full variable domain: DTGVSQNPRHKITKRGQNVTFRCDPISEHNRLYWYRQTLGQGPEFLTYFQNEAQLEKSRLLSDRFSAERPKGSFSTLEIQRTEQGDSAMYLCASSLPGQGLNTEAFFGQGTRLTVV.

This clone was picked up a small number of times. This sequence joins TRBV9 and TRBJ1-1; no clear D. Germline V lookup: CDR1 SGDLS, CDR2 YYNGEE. The length of the CDR3 is 15 residues. V lost 0 bases and J lost 0, with 9 bases in between. The CDR3 spells CASSVAGSLNTEAFF. The CDR3 coding sequence is TGTGCCAGCAGCGTAGCTGGCAGCCTGAACACTGAAGCTTTCTTT.

The V gene is TRBV27, the J gene TRBJ2-2, with 10 bases lining up with TRBD2. V dropped 6 bases and J dropped 5; count of bases not matched to a gene: 6. This CDR3 has 15 amino acids. Germline V gene lookup returns CDR1 MNHEY and CDR2 SMNVEV (reference sequence). CDR3 DNA sequence: TGTGCCAGCAGACTAGCGGGATACGGAACCGGGGAGCTGTTTTTT. Its translation: CASRLAGYGTGELFF.